This T cell receptor (beta chain) is from a study of OX40 agonist ivuxolimab in advanced cancers. Across the study: Treatment received earlier with anti-PD-1, anti-PD-L1 or anti-CTLA-4 agents was allowed, and more than 35% had some. Study-wide points: Also showing low normalized T-cell clonal expansion were some of the nonresponders.

Blood draws occurred at baseline, cycle 4 day 1, and cycle 7 day 1. J lost 7 bases, V lost 4 bases, and 1 base had no gene match. The CDR3 covers 12 residues. Germline CDR1 LNHDA, CDR2 SQIVND (reference sequence). Concerning this clone itself: Antigen: not known.

Profiling relied on immunoSEQ multiplex PCR, and the TCRdb table lists in-frame clones only, not all of them. The table lists more than 45,000 clones, about 90% of them singletons. This sequence originates from an adult with an advanced solid tumor such as melanoma, head and neck, liver or kidney cancer. The J gene is TRBJ2-3, the V gene TRBV19; 8 positions match TRBD1. Sequenced material: CD4+ or CD8+ T cells sorted from blood, taken in a trial of the OX40 agonist ivuxolimab. The CDR3 DNA reads as TGTGCCAGTAGTAACAGGGGGAATACGCAGTATTTT. Protein product: CASSNRGNTQYF.